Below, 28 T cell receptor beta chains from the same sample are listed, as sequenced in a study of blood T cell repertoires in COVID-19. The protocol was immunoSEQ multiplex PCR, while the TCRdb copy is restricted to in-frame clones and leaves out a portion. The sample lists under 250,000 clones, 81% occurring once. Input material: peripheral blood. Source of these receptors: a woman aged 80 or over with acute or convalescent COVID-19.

The CDR3 DNA is TGCACCGTGGTAGCGGGGGGGCTGTACAATGAGCAGTTCTTC. This translates into CTVVAGGLYNEQFF. This sequence joins TRBV29-1 and TRBJ2-1, with 11 bases that match TRBD2. The V gene's germline CDR1 is SQVTM and CDR2 ANQGSEA. The CDR3 contains 14 residues.

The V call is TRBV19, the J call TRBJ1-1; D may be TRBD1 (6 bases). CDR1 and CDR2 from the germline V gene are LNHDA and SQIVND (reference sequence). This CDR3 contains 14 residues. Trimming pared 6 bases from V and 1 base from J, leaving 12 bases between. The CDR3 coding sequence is TGTGCCAGTAGCCCTCACAGGGAGAACACTGAAGCTTTCTTT. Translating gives CASSPHRENTEAFF.

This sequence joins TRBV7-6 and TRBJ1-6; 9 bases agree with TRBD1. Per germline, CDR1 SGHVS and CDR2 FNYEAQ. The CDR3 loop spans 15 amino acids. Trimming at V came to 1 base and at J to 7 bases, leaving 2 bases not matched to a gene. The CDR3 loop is CASSLVGQGNSPLHF. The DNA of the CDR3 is TGTGCCAGCAGCTTAGTGGGACAGGGAAATTCACCCCTCCACTTT.

The CDR3 DNA follows: TGTGCCAGCAGCTTGCCTGCGGGAGTTTTTACCGGGGAGCTGTTTTTT. It specifies CASSLPAGVFTGELFF. This chain uses TRBV5-4 with TRBJ2-2, with TRBD2 matching 7 bases. Germline-derived CDR1 and CDR2 are SGHNT and YYREEE (reference sequence). After removal of 1 base from V and 5 bases from J, the junction contained 8 bases not matched to a gene. The CDR3 has 16 residues.

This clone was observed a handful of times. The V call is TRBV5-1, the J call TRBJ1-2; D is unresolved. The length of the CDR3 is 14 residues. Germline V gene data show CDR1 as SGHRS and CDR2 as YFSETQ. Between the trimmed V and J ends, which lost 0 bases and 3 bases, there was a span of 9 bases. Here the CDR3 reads CASSLGEEYYGYTF. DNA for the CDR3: TGCGCCAGCAGCTTGGGAGAGGAATACTATGGCTACACCTTC.

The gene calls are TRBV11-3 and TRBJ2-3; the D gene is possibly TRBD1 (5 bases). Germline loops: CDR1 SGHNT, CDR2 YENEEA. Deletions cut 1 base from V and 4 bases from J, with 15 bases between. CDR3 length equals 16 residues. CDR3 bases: TGTGCCAGCAGCTTAGGGGGCCCTGCAAACGCAGATACGCAGTATTTT. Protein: CASSLGGPANADTQYF.

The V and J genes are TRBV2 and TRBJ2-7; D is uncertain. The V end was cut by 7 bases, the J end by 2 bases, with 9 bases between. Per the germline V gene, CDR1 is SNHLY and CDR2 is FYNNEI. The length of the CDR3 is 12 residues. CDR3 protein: CASNILTYEQYF. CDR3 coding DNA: TGTGCCAGCAACATTCTCACCTACGAGCAGTACTTC.

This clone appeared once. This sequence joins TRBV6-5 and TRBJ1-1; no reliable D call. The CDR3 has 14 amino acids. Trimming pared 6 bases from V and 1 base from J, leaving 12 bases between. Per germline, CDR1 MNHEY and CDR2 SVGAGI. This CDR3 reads CASSRSGENTEAFF. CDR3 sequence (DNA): TGTGCCAGCAGCCGCTCCGGGGAGAACACTGAAGCTTTCTTT.

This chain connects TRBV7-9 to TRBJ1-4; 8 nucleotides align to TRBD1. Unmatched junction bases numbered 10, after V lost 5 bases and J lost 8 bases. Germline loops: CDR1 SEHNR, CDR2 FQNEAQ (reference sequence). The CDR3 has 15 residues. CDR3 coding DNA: TGTGCCAGCAGCCCAACCCGGACAGGGACCGAAAAACTGTTTTTT. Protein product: CASSPTRTGTEKLFF.

The CDR3 sequence is CASSLGGRVAKNIQYF. The CDR3 nucleotides are TGTGCCAGCAGTTTGGGGGGGCGCGTAGCCAAAAACATTCAGTACTTC. The V call is TRBV28, the J call TRBJ2-4; a weak D match, TRBD2 (7 bases). The V gene lost 3 bases and the J gene lost 0 bases, with 12 bases spanning the gap. The CDR3 runs 16 residues. In germline, CDR1 is MDHEN, CDR2 SYDVKM.

CDR3 DNA sequence: TGTGCCAGTAGTCCGGGACAGGGGACCCTAGCCAAAAACATTCAGTACTTC. Translation: CASSPGQGTLAKNIQYF. This chain connects TRBV19 to TRBJ2-4; the match to TRBD1 covers 10 bases. The CDR3 consists of 17 residues. V trimming: 5 bases; J trimming: 0 bases; junction bases outside the gene matches: 7. The germline gives CDR1 LNHDA, CDR2 SQIVND (reference sequence).

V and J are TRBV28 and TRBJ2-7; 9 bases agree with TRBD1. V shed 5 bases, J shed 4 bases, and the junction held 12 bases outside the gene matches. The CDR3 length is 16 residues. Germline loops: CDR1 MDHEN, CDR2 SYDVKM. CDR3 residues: CASSLVPGQGLYEQYF. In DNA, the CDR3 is TGTGCCAGCAGTCTAGTCCCGGGACAGGGTTTGTACGAGCAGTACTTC.

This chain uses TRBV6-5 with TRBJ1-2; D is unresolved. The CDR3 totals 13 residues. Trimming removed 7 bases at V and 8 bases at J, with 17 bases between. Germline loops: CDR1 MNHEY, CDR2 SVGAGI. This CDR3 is CASTGQARRGYTF. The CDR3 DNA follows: TGTGCCAGCACAGGCCAGGCCAGGAGGGGCTACACCTTC.

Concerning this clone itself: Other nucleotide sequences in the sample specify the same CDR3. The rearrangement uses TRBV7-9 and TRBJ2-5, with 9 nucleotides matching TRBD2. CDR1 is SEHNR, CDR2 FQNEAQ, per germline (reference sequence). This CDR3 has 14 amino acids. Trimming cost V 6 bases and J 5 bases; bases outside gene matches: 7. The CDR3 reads CASSLAGTGETQYF. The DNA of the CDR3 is TGTGCCAGCAGTCTAGCGGGAACGGGGGAGACCCAGTACTTC.

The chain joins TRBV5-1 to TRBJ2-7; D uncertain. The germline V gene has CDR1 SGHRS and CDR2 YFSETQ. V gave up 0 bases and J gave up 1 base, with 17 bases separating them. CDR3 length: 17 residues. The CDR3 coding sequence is TGCGCCAGCAGCTTGGTATTCGATGCCGGGTTTTCCTACGAGCAGTACTTC. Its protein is CASSLVFDAGFSYEQYF.

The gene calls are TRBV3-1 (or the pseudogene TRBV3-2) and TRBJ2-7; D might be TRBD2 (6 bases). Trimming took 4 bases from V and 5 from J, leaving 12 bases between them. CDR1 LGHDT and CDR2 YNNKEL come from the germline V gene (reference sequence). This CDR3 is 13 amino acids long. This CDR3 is CASSPPGVHEQYF. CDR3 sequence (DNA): TGTGCCAGCAGCCCTCCGGGAGTACACGAGCAGTACTTC.

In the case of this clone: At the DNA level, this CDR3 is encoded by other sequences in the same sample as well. CDR3 loop: CASSPGLATDTQYF. The CDR3, as DNA: TGTGCCAGCAGCCCGGGACTAGCCACAGATACGCAGTATTTT. The V and J genes are TRBV7-3 and TRBJ2-3; 9 positions match TRBD2. Unmatched junction bases numbered 2, after V lost 5 bases and J lost 2 bases. Germline CDR1 SGHTA, CDR2 FQGTGA. This CDR3 is 14 amino acids long.

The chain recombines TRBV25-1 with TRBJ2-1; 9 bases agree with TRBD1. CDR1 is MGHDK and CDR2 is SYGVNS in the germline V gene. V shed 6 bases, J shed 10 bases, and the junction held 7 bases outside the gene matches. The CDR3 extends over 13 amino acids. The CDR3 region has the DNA TGTGCCAGCAGGGAACAGGGGGCAGAGGAGCAGTTCTTC. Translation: CASREQGAEEQFF.

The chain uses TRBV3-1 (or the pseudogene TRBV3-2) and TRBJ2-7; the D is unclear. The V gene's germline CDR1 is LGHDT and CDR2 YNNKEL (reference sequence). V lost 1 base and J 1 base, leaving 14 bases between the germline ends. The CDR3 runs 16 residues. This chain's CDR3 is CASSQVRQWASYEQYF. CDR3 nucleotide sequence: TGTGCCAGCAGCCAAGTTCGGCAATGGGCTTCCTACGAGCAGTACTTC.

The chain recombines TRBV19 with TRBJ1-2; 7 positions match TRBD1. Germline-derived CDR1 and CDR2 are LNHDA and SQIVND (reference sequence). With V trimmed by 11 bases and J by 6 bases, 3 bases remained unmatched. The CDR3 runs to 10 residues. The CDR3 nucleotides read TGTGCCTCTGGGACAGATGGCTACACCTTC. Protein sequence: CASGTDGYTF.

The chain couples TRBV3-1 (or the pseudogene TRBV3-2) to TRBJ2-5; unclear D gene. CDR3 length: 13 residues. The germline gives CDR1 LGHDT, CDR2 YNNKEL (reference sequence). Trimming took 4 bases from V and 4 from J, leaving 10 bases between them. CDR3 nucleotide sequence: TGTGCCAGCAGCCCCCTTACTGTAGAGACCCAGTACTTC. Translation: CASSPLTVETQYF.

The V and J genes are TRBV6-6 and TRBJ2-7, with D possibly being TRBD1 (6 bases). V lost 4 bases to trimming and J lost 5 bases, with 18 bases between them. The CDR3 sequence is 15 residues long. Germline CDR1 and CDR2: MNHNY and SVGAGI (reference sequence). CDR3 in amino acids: CASSSRTEMSNEQYF. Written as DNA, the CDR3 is TGTGCCAGCAGTTCCCGGACAGAGATGAGCAACGAGCAGTACTTC.

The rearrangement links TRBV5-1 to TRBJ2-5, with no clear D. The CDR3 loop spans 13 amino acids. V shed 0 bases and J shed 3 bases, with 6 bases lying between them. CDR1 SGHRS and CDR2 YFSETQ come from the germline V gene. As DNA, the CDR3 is TGCGCCAGCAGCTTGGGAGTCGAAGAGACCCAGTACTTC. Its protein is CASSLGVEETQYF.

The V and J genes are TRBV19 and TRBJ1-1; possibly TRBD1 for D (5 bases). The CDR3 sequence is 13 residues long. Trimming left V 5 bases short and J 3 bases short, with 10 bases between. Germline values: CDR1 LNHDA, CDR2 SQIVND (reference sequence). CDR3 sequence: CASSVDSDTEAFF. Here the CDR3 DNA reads TGTGCCAGTAGTGTCGACAGTGACACTGAAGCTTTCTTT.

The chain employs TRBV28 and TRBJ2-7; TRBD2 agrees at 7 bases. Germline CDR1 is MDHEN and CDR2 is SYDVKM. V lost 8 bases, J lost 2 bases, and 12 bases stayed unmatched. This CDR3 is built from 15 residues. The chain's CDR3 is CASSWVGRVTYEQYF. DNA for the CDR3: TGTGCCAGCTCCTGGGTGGGGAGGGTGACCTACGAGCAGTACTTC.

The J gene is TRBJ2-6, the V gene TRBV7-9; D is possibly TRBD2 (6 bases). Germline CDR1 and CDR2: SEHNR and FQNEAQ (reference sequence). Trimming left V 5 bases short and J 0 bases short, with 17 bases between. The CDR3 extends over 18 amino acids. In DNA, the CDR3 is TGTGCCAGCAGCCGGGGGACCGATGCAAGCTCTGGGGCCAACGTCCTGACTTTC. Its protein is CASSRGTDASSGANVLTF.

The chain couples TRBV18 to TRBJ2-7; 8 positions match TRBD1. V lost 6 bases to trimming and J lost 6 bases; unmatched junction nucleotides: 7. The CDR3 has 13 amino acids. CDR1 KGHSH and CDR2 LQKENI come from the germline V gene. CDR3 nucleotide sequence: TGTGCCAGCTCGCAGACAGGGGCCGGCGAGCAGTACTTC. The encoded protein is CASSQTGAGEQYF.

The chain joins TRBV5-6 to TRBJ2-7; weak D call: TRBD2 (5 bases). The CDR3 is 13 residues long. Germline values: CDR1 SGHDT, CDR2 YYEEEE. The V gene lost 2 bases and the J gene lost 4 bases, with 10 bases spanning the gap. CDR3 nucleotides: TGTGCCAGCAGCTTAGACCGGGATTACGAGCAGTACTTC. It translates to CASSLDRDYEQYF.